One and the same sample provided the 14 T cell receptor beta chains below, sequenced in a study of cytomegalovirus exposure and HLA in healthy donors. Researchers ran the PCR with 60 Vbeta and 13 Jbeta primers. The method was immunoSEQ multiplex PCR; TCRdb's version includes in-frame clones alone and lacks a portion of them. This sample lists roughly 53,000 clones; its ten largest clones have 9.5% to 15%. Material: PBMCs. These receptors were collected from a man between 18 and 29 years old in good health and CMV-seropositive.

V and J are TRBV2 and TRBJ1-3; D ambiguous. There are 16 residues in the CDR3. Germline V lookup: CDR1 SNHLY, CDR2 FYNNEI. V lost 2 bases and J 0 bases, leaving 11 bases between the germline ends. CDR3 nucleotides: TGTGCCAGCAGTGAATTTGGTGGGAGCTCTGGAAACACCATATATTTT. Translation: CASSEFGGSSGNTIYF.

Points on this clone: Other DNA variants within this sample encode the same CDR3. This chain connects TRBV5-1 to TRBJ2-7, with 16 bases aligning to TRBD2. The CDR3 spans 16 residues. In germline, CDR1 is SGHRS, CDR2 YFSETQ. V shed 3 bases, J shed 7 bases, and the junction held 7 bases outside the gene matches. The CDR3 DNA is TGCGCCAGCAGCTCCGGGACTAGCGGGAGGGCGAATGAGCAGTACTTC. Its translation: CASSSGTSGRANEQYF.

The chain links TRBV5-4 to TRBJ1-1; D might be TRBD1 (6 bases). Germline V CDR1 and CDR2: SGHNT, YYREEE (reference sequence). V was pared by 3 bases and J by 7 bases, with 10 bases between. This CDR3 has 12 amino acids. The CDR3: CASSSDRIEAFF. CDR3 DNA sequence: TGTGCCAGCAGCTCCGACAGGATTGAAGCTTTCTTT.

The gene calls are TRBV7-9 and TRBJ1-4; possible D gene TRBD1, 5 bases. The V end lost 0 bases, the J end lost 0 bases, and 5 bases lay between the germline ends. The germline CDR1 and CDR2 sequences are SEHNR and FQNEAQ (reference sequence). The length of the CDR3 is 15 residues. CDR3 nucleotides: TGTGCCAGCAGCTTAGCGGACACAACTAATGAAAAACTGTTTTTT. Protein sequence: CASSLADTTNEKLFF.

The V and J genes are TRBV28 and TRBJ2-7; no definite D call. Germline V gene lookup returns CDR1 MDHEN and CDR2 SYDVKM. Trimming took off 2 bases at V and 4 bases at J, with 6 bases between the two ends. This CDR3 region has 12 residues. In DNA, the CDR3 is TGTGCCAGCAGTTTACTGCGTTACGAGCAGTACTTC. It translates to CASSLLRYEQYF.

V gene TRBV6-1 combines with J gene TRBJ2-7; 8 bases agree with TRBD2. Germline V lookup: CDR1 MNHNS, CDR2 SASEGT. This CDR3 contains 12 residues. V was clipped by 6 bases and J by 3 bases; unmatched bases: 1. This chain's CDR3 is CASRRGDYEQYF. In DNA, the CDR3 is TGTGCCAGCAGGCGGGGGGACTACGAGCAGTACTTC.

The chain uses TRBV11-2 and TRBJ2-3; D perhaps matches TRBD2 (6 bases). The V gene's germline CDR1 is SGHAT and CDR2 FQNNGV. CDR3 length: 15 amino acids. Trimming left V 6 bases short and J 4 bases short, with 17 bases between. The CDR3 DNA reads TGTGCCAGCAGTTGGGCCGGGAGTGGGTCAGATACGCAGTATTTT. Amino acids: CASSWAGSGSDTQYF.

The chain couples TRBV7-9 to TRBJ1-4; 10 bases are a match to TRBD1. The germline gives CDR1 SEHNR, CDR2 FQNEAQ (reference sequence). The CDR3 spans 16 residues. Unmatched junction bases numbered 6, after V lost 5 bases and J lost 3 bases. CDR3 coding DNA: TGTGCCAGCAGCCAAGGACAGGGGGGGGCTAATGAAAAACTGTTTTTT. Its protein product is CASSQGQGGANEKLFF.

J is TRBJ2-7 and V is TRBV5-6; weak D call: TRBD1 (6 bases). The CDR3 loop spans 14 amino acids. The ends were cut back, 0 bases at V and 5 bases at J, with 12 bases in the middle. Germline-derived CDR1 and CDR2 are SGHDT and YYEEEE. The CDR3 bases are TGTGCCAGCAGCTTGGGTACAGGGATGAACGAGCAGTACTTC. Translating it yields CASSLGTGMNEQYF.

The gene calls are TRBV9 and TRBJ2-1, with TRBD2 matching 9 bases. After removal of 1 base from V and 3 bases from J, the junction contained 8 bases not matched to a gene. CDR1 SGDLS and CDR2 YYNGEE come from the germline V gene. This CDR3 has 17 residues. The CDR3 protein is CASSVRREGSRYNEQFF. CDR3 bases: TGTGCCAGCAGCGTAAGGCGGGAGGGCTCCCGCTACAATGAGCAGTTCTTC.

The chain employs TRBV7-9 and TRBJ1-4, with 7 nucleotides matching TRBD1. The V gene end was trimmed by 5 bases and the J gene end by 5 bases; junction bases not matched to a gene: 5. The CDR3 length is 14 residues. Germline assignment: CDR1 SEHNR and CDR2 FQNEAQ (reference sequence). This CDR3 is CASSRGTANEKLFF. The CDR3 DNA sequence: TGTGCCAGCAGCCGAGGGACAGCGAATGAAAAACTGTTTTTT.

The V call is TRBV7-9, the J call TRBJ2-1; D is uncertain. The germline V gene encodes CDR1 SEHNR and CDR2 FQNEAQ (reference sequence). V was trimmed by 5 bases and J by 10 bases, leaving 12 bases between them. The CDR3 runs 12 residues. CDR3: CASSSIIIEQFF. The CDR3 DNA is TGTGCCAGCAGCAGCATCATCATCGAGCAGTTCTTC.

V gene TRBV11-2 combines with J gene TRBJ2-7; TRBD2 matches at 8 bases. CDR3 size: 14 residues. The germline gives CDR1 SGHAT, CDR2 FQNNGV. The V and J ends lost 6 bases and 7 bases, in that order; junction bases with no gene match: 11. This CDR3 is CASSFKPGLGEQYF. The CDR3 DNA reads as TGTGCCAGCAGTTTCAAACCGGGACTAGGGGAGCAGTACTTC.

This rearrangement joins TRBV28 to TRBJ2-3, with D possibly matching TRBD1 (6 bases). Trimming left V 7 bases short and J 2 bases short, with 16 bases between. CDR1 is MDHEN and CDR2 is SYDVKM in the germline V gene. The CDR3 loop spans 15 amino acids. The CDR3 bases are TGTGCCAGCACGCTCAGACAGGACAACACAGATACGCAGTATTTT. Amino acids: CASTLRQDNTDTQYF.